Below are 30 T cell receptor beta chains sequenced from a single sample in a study of blood T cell repertoires in COVID-19. Sequencing used immunoSEQ multiplex PCR; TCRdb keeps in-frame clones, though not all of them. The sample includes 250,000 to 300,000 clones, 87% of them seen just once. The sequenced material came from peripheral blood. The receptors here all came from a woman aged 45-59 years who had recovered from COVID-19.

This chain joins TRBV28 and TRBJ1-2; D uncertain. Trimming cost V 5 bases and J 2 bases, with 9 bases left between them. Germline V CDR1 and CDR2: MDHEN, SYDVKM. This CDR3 is built from 13 residues. The CDR3 DNA reads as TGTGCCAGCAGTCCTGACATCAACTATGGCTACACCTTC. Protein product: CASSPDINYGYTF.

Note on this clone: Other DNA sequences of this sample code for an identical CDR3. The CDR3 DNA follows: TGTGCCAGCAGCTTGGGGGCCACCTACGAGCAGTACTTC. This codes for CASSLGATYEQYF. The chain is built from TRBV7-2 and TRBJ2-7; tentatively, D is TRBD1 (6 bases). V lost 3 bases and J 2 bases, leaving 8 bases between the germline ends. Looked up from germline, CDR1 is SGHTA and CDR2 is FQGNSA. This CDR3 has 13 amino acids.

The gene calls are TRBV4-1 and TRBJ1-2, with a weak D call TRBD1 (5 bases). Trimming cost V 2 bases and J 1 base, with 20 bases left between them. Germline assignment: CDR1 MGHRA and CDR2 YSYEKL. The CDR3 is made up of 18 amino acids. CDR3 residues: CASSQLPGAVAFNYGYTF. In DNA, the CDR3 is TGCGCCAGCAGCCAACTTCCTGGGGCAGTCGCCTTTAACTATGGCTACACCTTC.

The chain links TRBV27 to TRBJ1-1; D unclear. Germline V lookup: CDR1 MNHEY, CDR2 SMNVEV (reference sequence). This CDR3 has 14 amino acids. V was shortened by 3 bases and J by 8 bases, with 16 bases between the two germline ends. The CDR3 region has the DNA TGTGCCAGCAGTTTGAGTCGGATGGGCGGGGAAGCTTTCTTT. Amino acids: CASSLSRMGGEAFF.

This rearrangement joins TRBV19 to TRBJ1-2; 8 bases are shared with TRBD1. The CDR3 is 15 amino acids. The V gene's germline CDR1 is LNHDA and CDR2 SQIVND (reference sequence). J gave up 5 bases and V 3 bases, and 8 bases lay outside the gene matches. The CDR3 loop is CASSMTGASRYGYTF. The CDR3, as DNA: TGTGCCAGTAGTATGACAGGGGCAAGCCGGTATGGCTACACCTTC.

The chain employs TRBV30 and TRBJ2-7; 7 nucleotides agree with TRBD1. There are 13 residues in the CDR3. V trimming: 1 base; J trimming: 3 bases; junction bases outside the gene matches: 3. Germline CDR1 is GTSNPN and CDR2 is SVGIG (reference sequence). This CDR3 is CAWSGGQNYEQYF. Written as DNA, the CDR3 is TGTGCCTGGAGTGGGGGACAGAACTACGAGCAGTACTTC.

The V gene is TRBV13, the J gene TRBJ1-3, with 10 bases matching TRBD1. Germline CDR1 PRHDT, CDR2 FYEKMQ (reference sequence). J lost 2 bases, V lost 5 bases, and 6 bases had no gene match. CDR3 size: 16 residues. The CDR3 sequence: CASSDTGTGAGNTIYF. CDR3 nucleotide sequence: TGTGCCAGCAGCGATACCGGGACAGGGGCTGGAAACACCATATATTTT.

The chain has TRBV7-2 and TRBJ1-5; the match to TRBD1 covers 10 bases. This CDR3 has 16 residues. With V trimmed by 5 bases and J by 9 bases, 13 bases remained unmatched. The germline CDR1 and CDR2 sequences are SGHTA and FQGNSA. The DNA of the CDR3 is TGTGCCAGCAGCACCGATTGGACAGGGGGGCATGGGCCCCAGCATTTT. The encoded protein is CASSTDWTGGHGPQHF.

As to this clone: Other DNA sequences of this sample code for an identical CDR3. CDR3 sequence (DNA): TGTGCCAGCAGCGTAGCTCGGGGGACTGAAGCTTTCTTT. It specifies CASSVARGTEAFF. This chain connects TRBV9 to TRBJ1-1; D is perhaps TRBD1 (5 bases). CDR1 and CDR2 from the germline V gene are SGDLS and YYNGEE. The CDR3 length is 13 residues. Trimming cost V 0 bases and J 5 bases, with 8 bases left between them.

The chain links TRBV4-3 to TRBJ2-3, with unresolved D. Germline V gene lookup returns CDR1 LGHNA and CDR2 YSLEER. This CDR3 is built from 15 residues. V shed 1 base and J shed 2 bases, with 10 bases lying between them. CDR3 sequence reads: CASSQAGVPTDTQYF. In DNA form, the CDR3 reads TGCGCCAGCAGCCAAGCCGGAGTTCCCACAGATACGCAGTATTTT.

V usage is TRBV27 and J usage is TRBJ1-6, with D possibly matching TRBD1 (6 bases). The CDR3 loop spans 16 amino acids. The V end was cut by 8 bases, the J end by 7 bases, with 21 bases between. Germline values: CDR1 MNHEY, CDR2 SMNVEV (reference sequence). The CDR3 DNA reads as TGTGCCAGCCGATACGTCGCCACAGGGAAGAATTCACCCCTCCACTTT. Translation: CASRYVATGKNSPLHF.

The rearrangement uses TRBV6-5 and TRBJ2-5; 9 bases align to TRBD1. Germline lookup yields CDR1 MNHEY and CDR2 SVGAGI. V gave up 4 bases and J gave up 3 bases; unmatched junction bases: 6. The CDR3 length is 15 residues. The CDR3 nucleotides read TGTGCCAGCAGTTCACAGGGGGCGTCCGAAGAGACCCAGTACTTC. Translation gives CASSSQGASEETQYF.

The gene calls are TRBV19 and TRBJ2-4; 7 bases align to TRBD1. There are 14 residues in the CDR3. The junction had 1 base not matched to a gene; V was cut back by 4 bases and J by 1 base. The germline gives CDR1 LNHDA, CDR2 SQIVND (reference sequence). CDR3 coding DNA: TGTGCCAGTAGTACGACAGGGGCCAAAAACATTCAGTACTTC. This sequence encodes CASSTTGAKNIQYF.

The gene calls are TRBV6-2 or TRBV6-3 and TRBJ1-1; the D is unclear. This CDR3 region has 16 residues. The germline V gene encodes CDR1 MNHEY and CDR2 SVGEGT. V lost 6 bases and J lost 1, with 18 bases in between. CDR3 bases: TGTGCCAGCAGCGACGGGGTCCGGACCGGGAACACTGAAGCTTTCTTT. This translates into CASSDGVRTGNTEAFF.

The chain uses TRBV5-4 and TRBJ2-3; TRBD2 matches at 8 bases. V gave up 4 bases and J gave up 3 bases; unmatched junction bases: 10. Germline-derived CDR1 and CDR2 are SGHNT and YYREEE (reference sequence). The CDR3 consists of 16 residues. Here the CDR3 reads CASSRGLVVATDTQYF. DNA for the CDR3: TGTGCCAGCAGCCGGGGACTAGTCGTTGCAACAGATACGCAGTATTTT.

This clone was picked up one time. The rearrangement joins TRBV7-2 to TRBJ2-1; 7 bases agree with TRBD2. The CDR3 runs 15 residues. Germline V gives CDR1 SGHTA, CDR2 FQGNSA. V gave up 1 base and J gave up 8 bases; unmatched junction bases: 8. In DNA, the CDR3 is TGTGCCAGCAGCTTAGATTGGACTAGTCGGGATGAGCAGTTCTTC. Amino acids: CASSLDWTSRDEQFF.

This clone has only one observation. This chain uses TRBV14 with TRBJ2-3; tentatively, D is TRBD2 (6 bases). The CDR3 extends over 12 amino acids. Looked up from germline, CDR1 is SGHDN and CDR2 is FVKESK. V lost 1 base, J lost 8 bases, and 7 bases lay in between. The CDR3 loop is CASSQGRGTQYF. As DNA, the CDR3 is TGTGCCAGCAGCCAAGGGCGGGGTACGCAGTATTTT.

The chain employs TRBV19 and TRBJ2-3; D is possibly TRBD2 (7 bases). This CDR3 comprises 14 residues. CDR1 is LNHDA and CDR2 is SQIVND in the germline V gene (reference sequence). V gave up 3 bases and J gave up 5 bases, with 12 bases separating them. The CDR3 sequence is CASSIRGAGDTQYF. The CDR3 DNA reads as TGTGCCAGTAGTATTCGGGGGGCTGGAGATACGCAGTATTTT.

This chain connects TRBV29-1 to TRBJ2-1; 7 positions match TRBD1. V dropped 2 bases and J dropped 5; count of bases not matched to a gene: 12. This CDR3 region has 16 residues. CDR1 SQVTM and CDR2 ANQGSEA come from the germline V gene. Written as DNA, the CDR3 is TGCAGCGTTGAAAGGACAGGAGAAGTGTGGAACAATGAGCAGTTCTTC. This codes for CSVERTGEVWNNEQFF.

The chain combines TRBV19 with TRBJ1-1; the D is unclear. Trimming pared 5 bases from V and 4 bases from J, leaving 11 bases between. This CDR3 is built from 13 residues. The germline V gene encodes CDR1 LNHDA and CDR2 SQIVND (reference sequence). This CDR3 reads CASSPTLSTEAFF. Here the CDR3 DNA reads TGTGCCAGTAGTCCGACTCTGAGCACTGAAGCTTTCTTT.

The chain carries TRBV28 and TRBJ2-7, with D possibly being TRBD2 (6 bases). The CDR3 runs to 12 residues. Trimming took 7 bases from V and 3 from J, leaving 10 bases between them. Per the germline V gene, CDR1 is MDHEN and CDR2 is SYDVKM. The CDR3 DNA is TGTGCCAGCATTGGGCGGGGCTACGAGCAGTACTTC. Amino acids: CASIGRGYEQYF. Filled out from reference TRBV28 and TRBJ2-7, the complete variable domain reads DVKVTQSSRYLVKRTGEKVFLECVQDMDHENMFWYRQDPGLGLRLIYFSYDVKMKEKGDIPEGYSVSREKKERFSLILESASTNQTSMYLCASIGRGYEQYFGPGTRLTVT.

This rearrangement joins TRBV19 to TRBJ2-7; TRBD2 aligns across 14 bases. This CDR3 has 15 residues. Losses at the gene ends were 4 bases for V and 2 bases for J; bases not matched to a gene: 1. Germline V gene data show CDR1 as LNHDA and CDR2 as SQIVND (reference sequence). The CDR3 sequence is CASSRGLAGAYEQYF. The CDR3 DNA reads TGTGCCAGTAGTAGGGGACTAGCGGGGGCCTACGAGCAGTACTTC.

The chain uses TRBV5-6 and TRBJ2-1, with 12 bases aligning to TRBD2. Losses at the gene ends were 3 bases for V and 0 bases for J; bases not matched to a gene: 7. This CDR3 has 18 residues. CDR1 and CDR2 (germline): SGHDT, YYEEEE. The CDR3 spells CASSSSTSGGYSYNEQFF. For the CDR3, the DNA is TGTGCCAGCAGCTCTTCGACTAGCGGGGGATACTCCTACAATGAGCAGTTCTTC.

The chain links TRBV5-4 to TRBJ1-3; TRBD1 matches 7 bases. CDR3 length equals 15 residues. V was pared by 5 bases and J by 2 bases, with 7 bases of the junction left unmatched. The germline V gene encodes CDR1 SGHNT and CDR2 YYREEE (reference sequence). The CDR3 region is CASSLDRAPGNTIYF. The CDR3 nucleotides are TGTGCCAGCAGTCTAGACAGGGCACCTGGAAACACCATATATTTT.

A single count supports this clone. This chain uses TRBV19 with TRBJ2-1, with D uncertain. The germline gives CDR1 LNHDA, CDR2 SQIVND (reference sequence). This CDR3 has 15 residues. V lost 1 base and J 0 bases, leaving 7 bases between the germline ends. CDR3 nucleotide sequence: TGTGCCAGTAGTATAGCTCGGGTCTCCTACAATGAGCAGTTCTTC. As protein: CASSIARVSYNEQFF. Complete variable domain (other parts from reference TRBV19 and TRBJ2-1): DGGITQSPKYLFRKEGQNVTLSCEQNLNHDAMYWYRQDPGQGLRLIYYSQIVNDFQKGDIAEGYSVSREKKESFPLTVTSAQKNPTAFYLCASSIARVSYNEQFFGPGTRLTVL.

This chain links TRBV20-1 with TRBJ2-3; 9 nucleotides line up with TRBD1. V gave up 3 bases and J gave up 6 bases; unmatched junction bases: 13. The CDR3 length is 16 residues. The germline gives CDR1 DFQATT, CDR2 SNEGSKA (reference sequence). The CDR3 DNA follows: TGCAGTGCTAGTTTTGGAACCGGGACAGGGTCCGATACGCAGTATTTT. As protein: CSASFGTGTGSDTQYF.

The count of this clone is one. The chain combines TRBV30 with TRBJ2-7; D may be TRBD2 (5 bases). The V and J ends lost 4 bases and 2 bases respectively, with 9 bases between them. CDR3 length: 12 residues. Germline-derived CDR1 and CDR2 are GTSNPN and SVGIG (reference sequence). The CDR3 DNA reads TGTGCCTGGACAGGAGGCACCTACGAGCAGTACTTC. Its translation: CAWTGGTYEQYF.

The chain recombines TRBV6-5 with TRBJ1-4; the D gene is possibly TRBD1 (6 bases). The germline V gene has CDR1 MNHEY and CDR2 SVGAGI. V was clipped by 8 bases and J by 8 bases, with 15 bases between them. This CDR3 is 13 amino acids long. The DNA for the CDR3 is TGTGCCAGCGTCGCGGGGGGCTGGGAAAAACTGTTTTTT. Amino acids: CASVAGGWEKLFF.

This clone was observed a few times. This chain joins TRBV28 and TRBJ1-6; D uncertain. The CDR3 totals 15 residues. Germline V gene sequence: CDR1 MDHEN, CDR2 SYDVKM. V lost 5 bases and J 9 bases, leaving 17 bases between the germline ends. The CDR3 spells CASSPLSPSFSPLHF. The CDR3 nucleotides read TGTGCCAGCAGTCCCTTATCGCCGAGTTTTTCACCCCTCCACTTT.

The V and J genes are TRBV30 and TRBJ2-7; 13 bases align to TRBD2. This CDR3 is 17 amino acids long. Per the germline V gene, CDR1 is GTSNPN and CDR2 is SVGIG (reference sequence). Losses at the gene ends were 0 bases for V and 3 bases for J; bases not matched to a gene: 8. As DNA, the CDR3 is TGTGCCTGGAGTGTACTGGGACTAGCGGGGAGTCGCTACGAGCAGTACTTC. This translates into CAWSVLGLAGSRYEQYF.